One and the same sample provided the 13 T cell receptor beta chains below, sequenced in a study of post-analysis software for immune sequencing data. Unique molecular identifiers were built into the TCR beta cDNA libraries. TCRdb re-derived calls from the PCR reads in MiXCR, one entry per CDR3 protein. The sample records hundreds of thousands of distinct CDR3 sequences, 25% to 30% being singletons. General observations from the study: In patients, about 5 TRBV segments were more frequent than in controls, with TRBV5-6, TRBV5-1 and TRBV20-1 among them.

Their antigens remain unidentified. The material sequenced was blood. Receptor source: a girl aged 5-17 years with multiple sclerosis.

V usage is TRBV7-8 and J usage is TRBJ2-1; 7 bases match TRBD2. CDR3 length: 18 amino acids. V shed 2 bases, J shed 8 bases, and the junction held 18 bases outside the gene matches. The V gene's germline CDR1 is SGHVS and CDR2 FQNEAQ. DNA of the CDR3: TGTGCCAGCAGCTTACTATCTTGGGGGGGTGAGATGGGGGATGAGCAGTTCTTC. This sequence encodes CASSLLSWGGEMGDEQFF. Combining the CDR3 with reference TRBV7-8 and TRBJ2-1 gives the whole variable domain GAGVSQSPRYKVAKRGQDVALRCDPISGHVSLFWYQQALGQGPEFLTYFQNEAQLDKSGLPSDRFFAERPEGSVSTLKIQRTQQEDSAVYLCASSLLSWGGEMGDEQFFGPGTRLTVL.

This rearrangement joins TRBV24-1 to TRBJ2-7; TRBD2 agrees at 7 bases. This CDR3 is 13 amino acids long. CDR1 is KGHDR and CDR2 is SFDVKD in the germline V gene. The junction had 2 bases not matched to a gene; V was cut back by 3 bases and J by 4 bases. This CDR3 is CATSDREGYEQYF. The CDR3 nucleotides are TGTGCCACCAGTGATAGGGAGGGATACGAGCAGTACTTC.

This clonotype was picked up a small number of times. The V gene is TRBV20-1, the J gene TRBJ1-5; 10 nucleotides match TRBD1. CDR1 DFQATT and CDR2 SNEGSKA come from the germline V gene (reference sequence). The CDR3 is made up of 15 amino acids. The junction had 7 bases not matched to a gene; V was cut back by 0 bases and J by 8 bases. The CDR3 DNA reads TGCAGTGCTAGAGATTGGGACAGGGGTAAGGAGCCCCAGCATTTT. This translates into CSARDWDRGKEPQHF.

V and J are TRBV6-5 and TRBJ2-5; no definite D call. The assigned J gene may be wrong: the sequence end matches TRBJ2-7 better. The V gene's germline CDR1 is MNHEY and CDR2 SVGAGI. This CDR3 has 13 residues. The CDR3 DNA follows: TGTGCCAGCAGTTACCTCGGTGCCTACGAGCAGTACTTC. This gives the protein CASSYLGAYEQYF.

This chain uses TRBV19 with TRBJ2-1; 8 bases align to TRBD2. The CDR3 spans 15 residues. Germline lookup yields CDR1 LNHDA and CDR2 SQIVND (reference sequence). V dropped 5 bases and J dropped 7; count of bases not matched to a gene: 10. CDR3 DNA: TGTGCCAGTAGTGGCCGAGGAGCGGGAGAGAATGAGCAGTTCTTC. Translated, it gives CASSGRGAGENEQFF.

V and J are TRBV4-1 and TRBJ2-4; TRBD1 might be the D (7 bases). Germline CDR1 is MGHRA and CDR2 is YSYEKL. This CDR3 region has 18 residues. V lost 0 bases and J lost 1, with 16 bases in between. The chain's CDR3 is CASSQDVEGAWAKNIQYF. The CDR3 DNA is TGCGCCAGCAGCCAAGATGTGGAGGGGGCGTGGGCCAAAAACATTCAGTACTTC.

V and J are TRBV5-1 and TRBJ2-5; 7 bases align to TRBD1. The length of the CDR3 is 16 residues. Unmatched junction bases numbered 20, after V lost 4 bases and J lost 11 bases. In germline, CDR1 is SGHRS, CDR2 YFSETQ. The CDR3, as DNA: TGCGCCAGCAGCACGACCCGACAGGGTGGGGGCAATGAGCAGTACTTC. Protein product: CASSTTRQGGGNEQYF.

This clonotype was counted only a few times. The CDR3 reads CASSLLVTNTEAFF. As DNA, the CDR3 is TGTGCCAGCAGTTTGTTAGTGACGAACACTGAAGCTTTCTTT. This sequence joins TRBV12-3 or TRBV12-4 and TRBJ1-1, with no clear D. Deletions cut 3 bases from V and 1 base from J, with 9 bases between. The CDR3 consists of 14 residues.

This clonotype was seen more than once but under ten times. This chain links TRBV15 with TRBJ2-5; D unresolved. The DNA end is a closer match to TRBJ2-7, so the J assignment may be wrong. There are 14 residues in the CDR3. Germline V gene lookup returns CDR1 LNHNV and CDR2 YYDKDF (reference sequence). This CDR3 reads CATSRDLDYYEQYF. The CDR3 DNA reads TGTGCCACCAGCAGGGACCTAGATTATTACGAGCAGTACTTC.

This clonotype was picked up a small number of times. V is TRBV20-1 and J is TRBJ2-2; D gene ambiguous. There are 11 residues in the CDR3. V dropped 0 bases and J dropped 10 bases, with 6 bases sitting between them. Germline CDR1 DFQATT, CDR2 SNEGSKA (reference sequence). In DNA form, the CDR3 reads TGCAGTGCTAGAGATATGGAGGAGCTGTTTTTT. Translating it yields CSARDMEELFF.

V gene TRBV7-2 combines with J gene TRBJ2-3, with 7 bases fitting TRBD2. The germline CDR1 and CDR2 sequences are SGHTA and FQGNSA. V was clipped by 2 bases and J by 1 base; unmatched bases: 6. The CDR3 spans 16 residues. Written as DNA, the CDR3 is TGTGCCAGCAGCTTAAACCTTGCGGGGGGCACAGATACGCAGTATTTT. The encoded protein is CASSLNLAGGTDTQYF.

At least ten counts were recorded for this clonotype. The V call is TRBV29-1, the J call TRBJ2-1; D unresolved. Germline lookup yields CDR1 SQVTM and CDR2 ANQGSEA. Between the trimmed V and J ends, which lost 6 bases and 3 bases, there was a span of 9 bases. The CDR3 runs to 12 residues. The CDR3 DNA reads as TGCAGCGTCGCCCCGGTCTACAATGAGCAGTTCTTC. Translated: CSVAPVYNEQFF.

CDR3 sequence (DNA): TGTGCCAGCAGTTTTACAGGGGGCATCTCCTATGGCTACACCTTC. Protein sequence: CASSFTGGISYGYTF. The rearrangement joins TRBV7-9 to TRBJ1-2; 9 bases align to TRBD1. Germline V gene lookup returns CDR1 SEHNR and CDR2 FQNEAQ (reference sequence). This CDR3 spans 15 amino acids. The J segment lost 4 bases and the V segment lost 6 bases, leaving 9 bases of the junction unmatched.